Following are 24 T cell receptor beta chains from one sample sequenced in a study of PD-1 blockade in classical Hodgkin lymphoma (TCRdb year 2020). The time point label on this specimen signifies: cycle 4 day 1 (C4D1), after 6 weeks of nivolumab. Every trial patient had relapsed following autologous stem cell transplantation, and prior brentuximab vedotin exposure was what differed among cohorts A, B and C. The library was obtained by the immunoSEQ multiplex PCR assay. TCRdb's version of the immuneACCESS table is confined to in-frame rearrangements and falls short of the full clone set. An unresolved V gene accounts for under half of the shortfall where checked; the remainder is of unknown origin. Present in this sample are tens of thousands of clones, roughly 87% of which were seen just once. Roughly 8.1% of the sample belongs to the ten largest clones. This sample comprised peripheral blood mononuclear cells (PBMCs), obtained before the fourth cycle of nivolumab. These receptors all stem from a human donor with classical Hodgkin lymphoma.

This chain links TRBV7-9 with TRBJ1-3; D is uncertain. The V gene lost 5 bases and the J gene lost 4 bases, with 9 bases spanning the gap. This CDR3 comprises 13 residues. Germline V CDR1 and CDR2: SEHNR, FQNEAQ (reference sequence). The CDR3, as DNA: TGTGCCAGCAGCAGAGATGGAGGAAACACCATATATTTT. It is translated as CASSRDGGNTIYF.

The chain has TRBV5-1 and TRBJ1-3; D unresolved. The CDR3 totals 15 residues. CDR1 is SGHRS, CDR2 YFSETQ, per germline. The V end lost 0 bases, the J end lost 0 bases, and 7 bases lay between the germline ends. The CDR3 DNA reads TGCGCCAGCAGCTTGGACAGCCTCTCTGGAAACACCATATATTTT. The encoded protein is CASSLDSLSGNTIYF. The whole variable domain, filled in from reference TRBV5-1 and TRBJ1-3, reads KAGVTQTPRYLIKTRGQQVTLSCSPISGHRSVSWYQQTPGQGLQFLFEYFSETQRNKGNFPGRFSGRQFSNSRSEMNVSTLELGDSALYLCASSLDSLSGNTIYFGEGSWLTVV.

V usage is TRBV20-1 and J usage is TRBJ1-1; 10 bases are a match to TRBD1. The length of the CDR3 is 11 residues. V lost 5 bases and J lost 11; bases outside the gene matches: 5. Germline CDR1 is DFQATT and CDR2 is SNEGSKA (reference sequence). CDR3 coding DNA: TGCAGTGCTGACAGGGGGCGAAGGGCTTTCTTT. Protein: CSADRGRRAFF.

The V call is TRBV27, the J call TRBJ2-4; D unresolved. Trimming shortened V by 3 bases and J by 1 base, and 16 bases separated the two germline ends. Germline values: CDR1 MNHEY, CDR2 SMNVEV (reference sequence). The CDR3 length is 17 residues. The CDR3 bases are TGTGCCAGCAGTTTGCCCCTAGGTCGGTCGGCCAAAAACATTCAGTACTTC. This gives the protein CASSLPLGRSAKNIQYF.

The chain recombines TRBV30 with TRBJ1-1; D unclear. The CDR3 length is 15 residues. The germline V and J ends were trimmed by 6 bases and 1 base, with 18 bases remaining between them. The germline V gene has CDR1 GTSNPN and CDR2 SVGIG (reference sequence). The CDR3 loop is CACTIDWAGNTEAFF. In DNA, the CDR3 is TGTGCCTGCACCATAGATTGGGCGGGGAACACTGAAGCTTTCTTT.

The chain uses TRBV30 and TRBJ1-2, with 7 bases lining up with TRBD1. Germline lookup yields CDR1 GTSNPN and CDR2 SVGIG (reference sequence). This CDR3 has 13 amino acids. The junction had 5 bases not matched to a gene; V was cut back by 4 bases and J by 3 bases. The CDR3 region has the DNA TGTGCCTGGACTGACAGGGCTGACTATGGCTACACCTTC. It translates to CAWTDRADYGYTF.

This chain links TRBV28 with TRBJ1-2; D is undetermined. The CDR3 is 11 residues long. V was trimmed by 2 bases and J by 4 bases, leaving 2 bases between them. CDR1 is MDHEN, CDR2 SYDVKM, per germline. CDR3 DNA: TGTGCCAGCAGTTTACGCTATGGCTACACCTTC. Residues: CASSLRYGYTF.

The rearrangement joins TRBV29-1 to TRBJ2-1; 8 bases agree with TRBD1. The CDR3 is 14 amino acids. The germline gives CDR1 SQVTM, CDR2 ANQGSEA. The ends lost 6 bases at V and 2 bases at J; junction bases unmatched: 6. CDR3 residues: CSVELGQAYNEQFF. The CDR3 DNA sequence: TGCAGCGTCGAATTGGGACAGGCCTACAATGAGCAGTTCTTC.

The V and J genes are TRBV7-2 and TRBJ2-3; the D gene is possibly TRBD2 (6 bases). The length of the CDR3 is 15 residues. Germline values: CDR1 SGHTA, CDR2 FQGNSA. Trimming left V 2 bases short and J 1 base short, with 10 bases between. For the CDR3, the DNA is TGTGCCAGCAGCTTAAATGGAGGGGGCACAGATACGCAGTATTTT. Translated, it gives CASSLNGGGTDTQYF.

V usage is TRBV10-1 and J usage is TRBJ2-3; 13 bases are a match to TRBD2. Germline values: CDR1 WNHNN, CDR2 SYGVQD (reference sequence). V lost 7 bases to trimming and J lost 4 bases; unmatched junction nucleotides: 5. There are 15 residues in the CDR3. The CDR3 region is CASKGTSGDSDTQYF. The DNA of the CDR3 is TGCGCCAGCAAAGGGACTAGCGGGGACTCAGATACGCAGTATTTT.

V gene TRBV6-5 combines with J gene TRBJ1-1; 7 nucleotides line up with TRBD1. V shed 6 bases and J 4 bases; nucleotides not matched to a gene: 5. CDR3 length: 13 amino acids. From germline, CDR1 is MNHEY and CDR2 SVGAGI. CDR3 loop: CASSYRGSTEAFF. For the CDR3, the DNA is TGTGCCAGCAGCTACAGGGGAAGCACTGAAGCTTTCTTT.

V usage is TRBV10-1 and J usage is TRBJ2-2; 10 nucleotides match TRBD2. CDR3 length: 17 amino acids. Losses at the gene ends were 4 bases for V and 1 base for J; bases not matched to a gene: 6. The germline CDR1 and CDR2 sequences are WNHNN and SYGVQD (reference sequence). The CDR3 reads CASSGWERGGNTGELFF. CDR3 coding DNA: TGCGCCAGCAGTGGCTGGGAGCGGGGGGGGAACACCGGGGAGCTGTTTTTT.

This chain uses TRBV5-1 with TRBJ2-2; D is ambiguous. Trimming took off 2 bases at V and 0 bases at J, with 8 bases between the two ends. This CDR3 contains 15 residues. CDR1 is SGHRS and CDR2 is YFSETQ in the germline V gene. The CDR3: CASSLQVANTGELFF. CDR3 in DNA: TGCGCCAGCAGCTTACAAGTCGCGAACACCGGGGAGCTGTTTTTT.

The CDR3 region is CASTPGGNTIYF. DNA of the CDR3: TGTGCCAGTACACCTGGCGGAAACACCATATATTTT. V usage is TRBV19 and J usage is TRBJ1-3; no firm D call. This CDR3 region has 12 residues. The V gene's germline CDR1 is LNHDA and CDR2 SQIVND (reference sequence). V was clipped by 7 bases and J by 4 bases, with 8 bases between them.

The count of this clone is one. The rearrangement uses TRBV5-1 and TRBJ2-3, with D tentatively TRBD1 or TRBD2 (5 bases each). Germline values: CDR1 SGHRS, CDR2 YFSETQ. The CDR3 runs 14 residues. V was shortened by 0 bases and J by 8 bases, with 13 bases between the two germline ends. CDR3 nucleotides: TGCGCCAGCAGCTTGGGGGGGACGGTCACTACGCAGTATTTT. Residues: CASSLGGTVTTQYF.

On this clone itself: Other DNA sequences in the same sample also yield this CDR3. The chain couples TRBV28 to TRBJ1-1, with D possibly matching TRBD1 (5 bases). V was cut by 8 bases and J by 0 bases, with 13 bases left in between. Germline V lookup: CDR1 MDHEN, CDR2 SYDVKM. This CDR3 spans 14 amino acids. The CDR3 loop reads CASETGAMNTEAFF. The DNA of the CDR3 is TGTGCCAGCGAAACAGGTGCCATGAACACTGAAGCTTTCTTT.

J is TRBJ2-2 and V is TRBV5-1; D ambiguous. The CDR3 sequence is 13 residues long. CDR1 is SGHRS and CDR2 is YFSETQ in the germline V gene. V was trimmed by 5 bases and J by 6 bases, leaving 11 bases between them. The CDR3 coding sequence is TGCGCCAGCAGTCTGGGTACCCCCGGGGAGCTGTTTTTT. Translation gives CASSLGTPGELFF. The complete variable domain, with remaining parts taken from reference TRBV5-1 and TRBJ2-2, reads KAGVTQTPRYLIKTRGQQVTLSCSPISGHRSVSWYQQTPGQGLQFLFEYFSETQRNKGNFPGRFSGRQFSNSRSEMNVSTLELGDSALYLCASSLGTPGELFFGEGSRLTVL.

On this clone itself: This CDR3 is also generated by other DNA sequences in the sample. The chain links TRBV5-1 to TRBJ2-7, with 8 positions matching TRBD1. The V and J ends lost 2 bases and 3 bases, in that order; junction bases with no gene match: 4. There are 14 residues in the CDR3. Germline-derived CDR1 and CDR2 are SGHRS and YFSETQ. The CDR3 region is CASSLDRGGYEQYF. The CDR3 nucleotides read TGCGCCAGCAGCTTAGACAGGGGCGGCTACGAGCAGTACTTC.

This clone came up once. This sequence joins TRBV5-1 and TRBJ2-3; 10 nucleotides line up with TRBD2. This CDR3 has 16 amino acids. The germline V gene has CDR1 SGHRS and CDR2 YFSETQ. V shed 3 bases, J shed 5 bases, and the junction held 9 bases outside the gene matches. CDR3 protein: CASSWQSGGAVDTQYF. For the CDR3, the DNA is TGCGCCAGCAGCTGGCAAAGCGGGGGGGCCGTAGATACGCAGTATTTT.

The rearrangement links TRBV11-2 to TRBJ2-3; TRBD2 matches at 7 bases. Germline CDR1 is SGHAT and CDR2 is FQNNGV. This CDR3 region has 15 residues. With 5 bases clipped from V and 6 bases from J, the junction kept 11 bases outside the gene matches. As DNA, the CDR3 is TGTGCCAGCAGCGCCGCGGGGGAGCGGGCGGATACGCAGTATTTT. It codes for CASSAAGERADTQYF.

J is TRBJ1-1 and V is TRBV6-6; possibly TRBD1 for D (5 bases). Germline lookup yields CDR1 MNHNY and CDR2 SVGAGI (reference sequence). There are 15 residues in the CDR3. The V end lost 1 base, the J end lost 4 bases, and 13 bases lay between the germline ends. In DNA, the CDR3 is TGTGCCAGCAGTTACTTGGGGGTGTGGAGCACTGAAGCTTTCTTT. It codes for CASSYLGVWSTEAFF.

This clone has only one observation. The CDR3 DNA reads TGCAGCGAAACCGGGAATCAAGAGACCCAGTACTTC. Residues: CSETGNQETQYF. This chain uses TRBV29-1 with TRBJ2-5; the D gene is possibly TRBD2 (5 bases). The CDR3 is 12 amino acids. The germline V gene encodes CDR1 SQVTM and CDR2 ANQGSEA. V gave up 7 bases and J gave up 2 bases, with 11 bases separating them.

The chain is built from TRBV7-2 and TRBJ2-1; D is ambiguous. The germline V gene encodes CDR1 SGHTA and CDR2 FQGNSA. The V end lost 3 bases, the J end lost 4 bases, and 10 bases lay between the germline ends. CDR3 length equals 14 residues. CDR3 sequence reads: CASSFFLNYNEQFF. CDR3 nucleotide sequence: TGTGCCAGCAGCTTTTTTCTAAATTACAATGAGCAGTTCTTC.

J is TRBJ1-1 and V is TRBV13; a weak D match, TRBD1 (5 bases). This CDR3 is 14 amino acids long. V was pared by 3 bases and J by 0 bases, with 8 bases between. Germline CDR1 and CDR2: PRHDT and FYEKMQ (reference sequence). For the CDR3, the DNA is TGTGCCAGCAGCTTCAGGGAGATGAACACTGAAGCTTTCTTT. It translates to CASSFREMNTEAFF.